This T cell receptor (beta chain) was identified during a study of T cell repertoires in cytomegalovirus infection. Study information: Public signatures in TCR beta pointed to CMV infection and matching HLA type.

Deletions cut 2 bases from V and 4 bases from J, with 9 bases between. CDR3 length equals 15 residues. Per the germline V gene, CDR1 is MNHEY and CDR2 is SVGAGI. A single record per CDR3 protein comes from TCRdb applying MiXCR to the reads. Of 300,000 or so distinct CDR3 sequences listed, 25% are singletons. Details on this clonotype: Its antigen is as yet unknown.

Overall study findings and caveats: Dominant in the ex vivo response were TCR beta clonotypes restricted by HLA-C and specific for CMV.

The sequence was collected from a human donor in good health (CMV status not recorded). Some clones in this sample may be carry-over from other donors' samples. Sequences were obtained from PBMCs. The genes are TRBV6-5 and TRBJ1-6; D may be TRBD1 (5 bases). The DNA for the CDR3 is TGTGCCAGCAGTTACCAGGGAGGGTATAATTCACCCCTCCACTTT. It translates to CASSYQGGYNSPLHF.